This TCR beta chain was captured by sequencing in a study of blood T cell repertoires in COVID-19. Study in general: Samples taken during acute and convalescent COVID-19 were collected in the United States, Italy and Spain. T cells, B-cell-depleted T cells, or PBMCs supplied cDNA or gDNA.

Study processing details: How many nucleated cells were present was estimated from reference gene primer amplification. Clones were sequenced by immunoSEQ multiplex PCR, and TCRdb holds only the in-frame ones, with some missing. V and J calls and clone size are those listed in that table; D and trimming were worked out from the DNA. The data contain some 320,000 clones, approximately 88% of them singletons. Looked up from germline, CDR1 is MDHEN and CDR2 is SYDVKM. The ends were cut back, 1 base at V and 4 bases at J, with 6 bases in the middle. The length of the CDR3 is 13 residues. This clone was found a few times.

V and J are TRBV28 and TRBJ2-3; D remains ambiguous. This receptor was obtained from a woman in her twenties or thirties who had recovered from COVID-19. The sample taken for sequencing was peripheral blood. The CDR3 DNA sequence: TGTGCCAGCAGTTTATCCTTTTCAGATACGCAGTATTTT. Encoded protein: CASSLSFSDTQYF.